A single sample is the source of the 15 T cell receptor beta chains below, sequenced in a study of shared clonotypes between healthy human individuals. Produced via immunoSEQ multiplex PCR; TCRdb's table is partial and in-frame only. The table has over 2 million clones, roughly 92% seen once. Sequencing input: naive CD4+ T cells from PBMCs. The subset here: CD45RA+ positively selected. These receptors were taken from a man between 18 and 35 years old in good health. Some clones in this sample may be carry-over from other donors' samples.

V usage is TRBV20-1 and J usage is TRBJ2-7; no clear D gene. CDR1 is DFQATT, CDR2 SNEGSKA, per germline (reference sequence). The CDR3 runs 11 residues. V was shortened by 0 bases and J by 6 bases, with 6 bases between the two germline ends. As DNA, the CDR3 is TGCAGTGCTAGAGATCTGACCGAGCAGTACTTC. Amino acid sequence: CSARDLTEQYF.

The CDR3 spells CASSSIGTEDEKLFF. CDR3 coding DNA: TGTGCCAGCAGCAGTATTGGGACAGAGGATGAAAAACTGTTTTTT. The rearrangement uses TRBV27 and TRBJ1-4, with 7 bases matching TRBD1. Looked up from germline, CDR1 is MNHEY and CDR2 is SMNVEV (reference sequence). The CDR3 extends over 15 amino acids. Germline trimming cut 6 bases from V and 6 bases from J; bases unmatched to any gene: 10.

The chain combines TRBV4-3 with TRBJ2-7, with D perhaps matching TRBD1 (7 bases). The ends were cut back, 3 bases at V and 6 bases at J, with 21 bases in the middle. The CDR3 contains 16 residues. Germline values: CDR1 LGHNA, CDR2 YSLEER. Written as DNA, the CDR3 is TGCGCCAGCAGCCACCCTCTAGGCAGGGGGGTCTCCGAGCAGTACTTC. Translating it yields CASSHPLGRGVSEQYF.

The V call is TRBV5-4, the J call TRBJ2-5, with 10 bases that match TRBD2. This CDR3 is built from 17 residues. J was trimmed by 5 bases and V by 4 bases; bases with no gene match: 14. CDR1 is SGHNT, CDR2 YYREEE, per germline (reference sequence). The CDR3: CASSHVGAAGGGETQYF. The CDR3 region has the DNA TGTGCCAGCAGCCACGTTGGGGCAGCGGGAGGGGGGGAGACCCAGTACTTC.

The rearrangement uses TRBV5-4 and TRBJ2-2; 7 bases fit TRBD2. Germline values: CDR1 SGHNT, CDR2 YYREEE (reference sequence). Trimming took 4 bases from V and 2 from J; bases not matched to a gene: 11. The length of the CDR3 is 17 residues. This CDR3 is CASSLRGRTRNTGELFF. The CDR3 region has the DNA TGTGCCAGCAGCCTCCGGGGGAGGACTAGAAACACCGGGGAGCTGTTTTTT.

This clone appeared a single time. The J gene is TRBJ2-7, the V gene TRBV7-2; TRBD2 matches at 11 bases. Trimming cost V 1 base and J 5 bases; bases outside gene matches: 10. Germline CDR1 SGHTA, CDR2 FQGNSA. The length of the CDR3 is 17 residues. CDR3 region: CASSLVGSGRAGNEQYF. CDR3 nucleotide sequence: TGTGCCAGCAGCTTAGTAGGTAGCGGGAGGGCCGGTAACGAGCAGTACTTC.

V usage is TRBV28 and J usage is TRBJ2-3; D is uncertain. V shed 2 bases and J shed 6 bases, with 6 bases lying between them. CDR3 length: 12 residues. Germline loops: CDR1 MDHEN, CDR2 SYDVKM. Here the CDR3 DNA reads TGTGCCAGCAGTTTAGTTCTGGATACGCAGTATTTT. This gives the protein CASSLVLDTQYF.

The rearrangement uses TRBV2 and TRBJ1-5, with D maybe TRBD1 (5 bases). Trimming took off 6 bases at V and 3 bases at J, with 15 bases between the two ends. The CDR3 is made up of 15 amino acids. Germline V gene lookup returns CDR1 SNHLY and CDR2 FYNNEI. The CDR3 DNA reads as TGTGCCAGCAGGGGGGAGGGACTTTACAATCAGCCCCAGCATTTT. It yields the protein CASRGEGLYNQPQHF.

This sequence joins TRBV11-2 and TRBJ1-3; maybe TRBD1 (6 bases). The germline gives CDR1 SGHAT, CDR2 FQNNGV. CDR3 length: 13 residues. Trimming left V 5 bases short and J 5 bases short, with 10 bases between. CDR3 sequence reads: CASSPGARNTIYF. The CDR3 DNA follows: TGTGCCAGCAGCCCAGGGGCAAGAAACACCATATATTTT.

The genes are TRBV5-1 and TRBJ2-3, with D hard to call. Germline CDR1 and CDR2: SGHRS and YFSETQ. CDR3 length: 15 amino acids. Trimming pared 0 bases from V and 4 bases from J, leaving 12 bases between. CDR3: CASSLAVTGADTQYF. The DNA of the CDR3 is TGCGCCAGCAGCTTGGCCGTCACGGGCGCAGATACGCAGTATTTT.

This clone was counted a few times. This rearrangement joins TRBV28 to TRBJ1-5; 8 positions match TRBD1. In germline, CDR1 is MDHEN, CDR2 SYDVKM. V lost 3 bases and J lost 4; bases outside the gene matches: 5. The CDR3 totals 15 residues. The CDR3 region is CASSFQDRENQPQHF. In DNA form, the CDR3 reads TGTGCCAGCAGTTTTCAGGACAGGGAGAATCAGCCCCAGCATTTT.

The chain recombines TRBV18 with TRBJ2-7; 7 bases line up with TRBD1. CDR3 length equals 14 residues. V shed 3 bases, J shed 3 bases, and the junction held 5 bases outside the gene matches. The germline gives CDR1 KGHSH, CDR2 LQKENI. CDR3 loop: CASSPSRGYYEQYF. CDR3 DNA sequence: TGTGCCAGCTCACCGTCCAGGGGGTACTACGAGCAGTACTTC.

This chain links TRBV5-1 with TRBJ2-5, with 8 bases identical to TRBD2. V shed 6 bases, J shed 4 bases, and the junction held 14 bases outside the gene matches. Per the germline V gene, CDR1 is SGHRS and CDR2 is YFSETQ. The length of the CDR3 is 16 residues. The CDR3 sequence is CASKYRGAGGRETQYF. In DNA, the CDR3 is TGCGCCAGCAAATACCGGGGGGCGGGAGGCAGAGAGACCCAGTACTTC.

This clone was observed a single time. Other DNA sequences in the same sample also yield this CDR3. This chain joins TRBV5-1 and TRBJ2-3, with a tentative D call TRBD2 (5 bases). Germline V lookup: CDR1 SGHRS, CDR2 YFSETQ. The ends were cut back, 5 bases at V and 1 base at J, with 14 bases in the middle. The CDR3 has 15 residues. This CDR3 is CASSPSGSGTDTQYF. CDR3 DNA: TGCGCCAGCAGTCCGTCGGGGTCAGGCACAGATACGCAGTATTTT.

The CDR3 DNA reads TGTGCCAGCAGCCCAGGGACAGGGTCTGGAAACACCATATATTTT. It translates to CASSPGTGSGNTIYF. This chain connects TRBV7-2 to TRBJ1-3; 9 nucleotides line up with TRBD1. Germline CDR1 reads SGHTA; CDR2 reads FQGNSA. The CDR3 length is 15 residues. V gave up 5 bases and J gave up 1 base; unmatched junction bases: 3.